Listed below are T cell receptor beta chains from one sample, sequenced in a study of cytomegalovirus exposure and HLA in healthy donors. Clones were read by immunoSEQ multiplex PCR, and TCRdb kept only the in-frame ones, dropping some. The sample has tens of thousands of clones, 80% seen once. Input material: PBMCs. The receptors here all came from a man in his forties or fifties in good health and CMV-seropositive. The CDR3 runs from the conserved cysteine through the conserved F or W. The order of the fields is D gene, J gene, clone size, V gene, CDR3 DNA, CDR3 protein. D genes are given only for firm matches. Rows give clone size only sometimes, using once, few, many, or a class for an expanded clone.

TRBD2,TRBJ2-7,NA,TRBV7-9,TGTGCCAGCAGCTCGCCCGGGAGGAGGTCCTACGAGCAGTACTTC,CASSSPGRRSYEQYF
NA,TRBJ1-5,few,TRBV10-3,TGTGCCATCCAGGGCGAGAATCAGCCCCAGCATTTT,CAIQGENQPQHF
NA,TRBJ2-6,NA,TRBV6-5,TGTGCCAGCAGTCGACCTGGGGCCAACGGCCTGACTTTC,CASSRPGANGLTF
NA,TRBJ2-7,NA,TRBV18,TGTGCCAGCTCACTGACAGGCCGGGGCGTCTACGAGCAGTACTTC,CASSLTGRGVYEQYF
TRBD2,TRBJ2-7,NA,TRBV6-1,TGTGCCGAAAGCACTAGCGGGAGTCCTGTGCCGTACTTC,CAESTSGSPVPYF
TRBD2,TRBJ2-1,few,TRBV27,TGTGCCAGCAGTTCCGGGCTAGCGGGATACAATGAGCAGTTCTTC,CASSSGLAGYNEQFF
TRBD1,TRBJ1-2,NA,TRBV5-1,TGCGCCAGCAGTCCCGGACAGGGGCTCGGTGGCTACACCTTC,CASSPGQGLGGYTF
NA,TRBJ2-4,few,TRBV18,TGTGCCAGCTCACCACCGGTCCAGGGGAGGGCCAAAAACAGTCAGTACTTC,CASSPPVQGRAKNSQYF
NA,TRBJ2-7,NA,TRBV4-2,TGTGCCAGCAGCCAAGAAACAGGCCACTCCTACGAGCAGTACTTC,CASSQETGHSYEQYF
NA,TRBJ2-1,NA,TRBV7-2,TGTGCCAGCAGCTCCATAGCGGTGGCCTACAATGAGCAGTTCTTC,CASSSIAVAYNEQFF
TRBD2,TRBJ2-2,NA,TRBV19,TGTGCCAGTCGCTCTAGCGGGGGGAACACCGGGGAGCTGTTTTTT,CASRSSGGNTGELFF
TRBD1,TRBJ1-1,NA,TRBV6-5,TGTGCCAGCAGTTACGGCCCAGGGGGAGGCACTGAAGCTTTCTTT,CASSYGPGGGTEAFF
NA,TRBJ2-5,NA,TRBV7-8,TGTGCCAGCAGCTTAGAACGGGGGACCCAGTACTTC,CASSLERGTQYF
NA,TRBJ1-3,once,TRBV19,TGTGCCAGTAGTAACTCTCATCAGGGTGGCGGAAACACCATATATTTT,CASSNSHQGGGNTIYF
NA,TRBJ2-2,NA,TRBV30,TGTGCCGGGCTGGGACTGAGTAGCACCGGGGAGCTGTTTTTT,CAGLGLSSTGELFF
NA,TRBJ2-3,few,TRBV30,TGTGCCTGGGATCATAACCTCGGGACATACACAGATACGCAGTATTTT,CAWDHNLGTYTDTQYF
TRBD2,TRBJ2-1,NA,TRBV30,TGTGCCGGGGAGAAGCGGGAGGGTTCCTACAATGAGCAGTTCTTC,CAGEKREGSYNEQFF
TRBD2,TRBJ2-1,NA,TRBV19,TGTGCCAGTAGTACCCGGACTAGCGGGAGTTCGTTCTTC,CASSTRTSGSSFF
TRBD1,TRBJ2-5,NA,TRBV2,TGTGCCAGCAGATCGACAGGGCAGGAGACCCAGTACTTC,CASRSTGQETQYF
TRBD2,TRBJ2-7,NA,TRBV27,TGTGCCAGCGGGAGGGGCGTATCCTACGAGCAGTACTTC,CASGRGVSYEQYF
TRBD2,TRBJ2-1,NA,TRBV29-1,TGCAGCGTTTTAGCGGGAGCGGCCAGTTATCTTGATGAGCAGTTCTTC,CSVLAGAASYLDEQFF
TRBD1,TRBJ2-4,NA,TRBV25-1,TGTGCCAGCAGGACAGGGAACATTCAGTACTTC,CASRTGNIQYF
NA,TRBJ2-7,few,TRBV5-4,TGTGCCAGCAGTTTACCAGGACATCGAGTCTACGAGCAGTACTTC,CASSLPGHRVYEQYF
NA,TRBJ1-2,NA,TRBV7-2,TGTGCCAGCAGCTTAGACGGGCAGGGTTATGGCTACACCTTC,CASSLDGQGYGYTF
NA,TRBJ2-1,once,TRBV19,TGTGCCACCAGGGGAGCCTACAATGAGCAGTTCTTC,CATRGAYNEQFF
TRBD1,TRBJ1-2,NA,TRBV11-2,TGTGCCAGCAGCTTAGATGGGGCGGGACAGGGGAATCTTCGTGGCTACACCTTC,CASSLDGAGQGNLRGYTF
TRBD1,TRBJ2-3,NA,TRBV5-3,TGTGCCAGAAGATCACAGGGGAGTGGGACAGATACGCAGTATTTT,CARRSQGSGTDTQYF
TRBD1,TRBJ1-1,NA,TRBV7-9,TGTTCCAGCAGCCCGTTCACAGGGGGATCGACTTTCTTT,CSSSPFTGGSTFF
NA,TRBJ1-5,NA,TRBV30,TGTGCCTGGAGTGTAGGAGATTATCTTCAGCCCCAGCATTTT,CAWSVGDYLQPQHF
TRBD2,TRBJ2-2,once,TRBV7-2,TGTGCCAGCAGCTTAGGAAGACTAGCGGGCACCGGGGAGCTGTTTTTT,CASSLGRLAGTGELFF
NA,TRBJ1-1,NA,TRBV15,TGTGCCACCAGTAGGGGGGGGGAGGACACTGAAGCTTTCTTT,CATSRGGEDTEAFF
TRBD2,TRBJ2-5,NA,TRBV4-1,TGCGCCAGCAGCCAAGATCGCGGGAGGGCCCAGGAGACCCAGTACTTC,CASSQDRGRAQETQYF
TRBD1,TRBJ1-1,NA,TRBV10-1,TGCGCCAGCAGTGGAATCCTGGACAGGGGAGGTAAGGACACTGAAGCTTTCTTT,CASSGILDRGGKDTEAFF
NA,TRBJ2-1,NA,TRBV13,TGTGCCAGCAGCTGGCTGACAGCCGACAATGAGCAGTTCTTC,CASSWLTADNEQFF
NA,TRBJ2-7,NA,TRBV21-1,TGTGCCAGCAGCAAAAAGTCACTAGCCTCCTACGAGCAGTACTTC,CASSKKSLASYEQYF
TRBD1,TRBJ2-1,NA,TRBV5-1,TGCGCCAGCAGCCTAGCCCCCGGGACAGCCAATGAGCAGTTCTTC,CASSLAPGTANEQFF
NA,TRBJ1-2,few,TRBV7-2,TGTGCCAGCAGCTTGGGGCCGTACTATGGCTACACCTTC,CASSLGPYYGYTF
NA,TRBJ2-6,NA,TRBV19,TGTGCCAGTAGCCCAGGGCCCGGGGCCAACGTCCTGACTTTC,CASSPGPGANVLTF
NA,TRBJ2-1,NA,TRBV7-3,TGTGCCAGCAGCTTCGGAGGGTCCAATGAGCAGTTCTTC,CASSFGGSNEQFF
NA,TRBJ2-2,NA,TRBV11-2,TGTGCCAGCAGCCGAGGGGGGGCTTCTACCGGGGAGCTGTTTTTT,CASSRGGASTGELFF
NA,TRBJ2-3,NA,TRBV10-2,TGCGCCAGCAGTGAGTCGTTAGGGACAAGCACAGATACGCAGTATTTT,CASSESLGTSTDTQYF
TRBD1,TRBJ2-1,NA,TRBV10-3,TGTGCCATCGGAACACAGGGGAATGAGCAGTTCTTC,CAIGTQGNEQFF
TRBD1,TRBJ1-2,NA,TRBV20-1,TGCAGTGGGCAGGGGGACTATGGCTACACCTTC,CSGQGDYGYTF
TRBD1,TRBJ1-1,NA,TRBV10-1,TGCGCCAGCAGTGACCAACAGGGGGACACTGAAGCTTTCTTT,CASSDQQGDTEAFF
TRBD1,TRBJ2-7,NA,TRBV5-1,TGCGCCAGCAGCTTCGGGGACAGGGGAGTAGGGGAGCAGTACTTC,CASSFGDRGVGEQYF
TRBD2,TRBJ2-1,NA,TRBV27,TGTGCCAGCAGTTCCCCTAGCGGTCGAGAGAATGAGCAGTTCTTC,CASSSPSGRENEQFF
TRBD1,TRBJ2-1,NA,TRBV6-1,TGTGCCAGCAGTGTGGACAGGGGAGTCTACAATGAGCAGTTCTTC,CASSVDRGVYNEQFF
NA,TRBJ1-2,NA,TRBV6-5,TGTGCCAGCAGGCGACAGGCAGTGGAAGGCTATGGCTACACCTTC,CASRRQAVEGYGYTF
NA,TRBJ2-3,NA,TRBV6-6,TGTGCCAGCAAGTCCGAGGGAATGGCAGATACGCAGTATTTT,CASKSEGMADTQYF
TRBD1,TRBJ2-2,NA,TRBV5-1,TGCGCCAGCAGCTTTACGGGACAGGCGAACACCGGGGAGCTGTTTTTT,CASSFTGQANTGELFF
TRBD1,TRBJ1-2,NA,TRBV6-5,TGTGCCAGCAGTTTAGAAAGGGGGCTTATGAGCTATGGCTACACCTTC,CASSLERGLMSYGYTF
TRBD2,TRBJ2-7,NA,TRBV6-6,TGTGCCAGCAGGCTGGGGACTAGCGGTATCCCCTACGAGCAGTACTTC,CASRLGTSGIPYEQYF
TRBD2,TRBJ2-5,few,TRBV27,TGTGCCAGCAGTTTATCAATAGGAACTAGCGGGAGAGTCGGGGAGACCCAGTACTTC,CASSLSIGTSGRVGETQYF
NA,TRBJ1-1,NA,TRBV27,TGTGCCAGCAGTCCTCGGGTGAGCACTGAAGCTTTCTTT,CASSPRVSTEAFF
TRBD1,TRBJ1-4,NA,TRBV19,TGTGCCAGTAGTATGACAGGGGTTGAAAAACTGTTTTTT,CASSMTGVEKLFF
NA,TRBJ2-7,NA,TRBV30,TGTGCCTGTGAAAAGCGGGCGTACGACGAGCAGTACTTC,CACEKRAYDEQYF
NA,TRBJ1-6,NA,TRBV6-1,TGTGCCAGCAGTGAAATACGGGCGGGTTCACCCCTCCACTTT,CASSEIRAGSPLHF
TRBD2,TRBJ2-7,NA,TRBV10-1,TGCGCCAGCAGTCTCGGGAGGGCCTACGAGCAGTACTTC,CASSLGRAYEQYF
NA,TRBJ2-3,NA,TRBV7-2,TGTGCCAGCAGCTACGGAGATACGCAGTATTTT,CASSYGDTQYF